The 31 T cell receptor beta chains given below trace back to one sample, sequenced in a study of OX40 agonist ivuxolimab in advanced cancers. The table came from immunoSEQ multiplex PCR; TCRdb's copy has only in-frame clones and leaves some out. The data contain roughly 89,000 clones, approximately 90% of them singletons. Sequencing used CD4+ or CD8+ T cells sorted from blood, obtained in a trial of the OX40 agonist ivuxolimab. The receptors here all came from an adult with an advanced solid tumor such as melanoma, head and neck, liver or kidney cancer.

This chain links TRBV4-3 with TRBJ1-5; D ambiguous. This CDR3 has 16 amino acids. CDR1 is LGHNA, CDR2 YSLEER, per germline. The V end was cut by 1 base, the J end by 0 bases, with 10 bases between. For the CDR3, the DNA is TGCGCCAGCAGCCAAGTGGGCAGCCATAGCAATCAGCCCCAGCATTTT. Encoded protein: CASSQVGSHSNQPQHF.

CDR3 amino acids: CASSDGSQEDYGYTF. CDR3 sequence (DNA): TGTGCCAGCAGCGATGGGTCCCAAGAGGACTATGGCTACACCTTC. The rearrangement joins TRBV9 to TRBJ1-2; D uncertain. The V gene's germline CDR1 is SGDLS and CDR2 YYNGEE. The CDR3 runs 15 residues. The V and J ends lost 3 bases and 3 bases respectively, with 15 bases between them.

The chain uses TRBV4-2 and TRBJ2-2, with D unresolved. Trimming removed 0 bases from V and 2 bases from J, with 4 bases in between. Germline values: CDR1 LGHNA, CDR2 YNFKEQ. The CDR3 has 14 amino acids. The CDR3 DNA reads as TGTGCCAGCAGCCAAGAACCTAACACCGGGGAGCTGTTTTTT. Translation: CASSQEPNTGELFF.

This chain uses TRBV18 with TRBJ2-1, with TRBD1 identical over 7 bases. Looked up from germline, CDR1 is KGHSH and CDR2 is LQKENI. There are 14 residues in the CDR3. The J segment lost 10 bases and the V segment lost 2 bases, leaving 8 bases of the junction unmatched. For the CDR3, the DNA is TGTGCCAGCTCACCAAGGACAGGCTCGGGGGAGCAGTTCTTC. Protein product: CASSPRTGSGEQFF.

This clone showed up just a few times. The rearrangement uses TRBV4-1 and TRBJ2-7; 9 nucleotides match TRBD1. Trimming at V came to 5 bases and at J to 2 bases, leaving 4 bases not matched to a gene. This CDR3 has 14 residues. Per germline, CDR1 MGHRA and CDR2 YSYEKL. This CDR3 reads CASSWGQGTYEQYF. The DNA of the CDR3 is TGCGCCAGCAGCTGGGGACAGGGCACCTACGAGCAGTACTTC.

The chain is built from TRBV5-1 and TRBJ2-5; D possibly uses TRBD1 or TRBD2 (5 bases each). V gave up 0 bases and J gave up 5 bases, with 11 bases separating them. CDR1 SGHRS and CDR2 YFSETQ come from the germline V gene. The CDR3 contains 14 residues. The CDR3 sequence is CASSLAGQRETQYF. In nucleotides, the CDR3 is TGCGCCAGCAGCTTGGCGGGGCAGCGTGAGACCCAGTACTTC.

The genes are TRBV18 and TRBJ1-1; 8 positions agree with TRBD1. Germline assignment: CDR1 KGHSH and CDR2 LQKENI. CDR3 length: 18 residues. The J segment lost 2 bases and the V segment lost 4 bases, leaving 15 bases of the junction unmatched. The chain's CDR3 is CASSLSTGTGDVNTEAFF. The CDR3 DNA follows: TGTGCCAGCTCACTCTCTACCGGGACAGGAGATGTAAACACTGAAGCTTTCTTT. Supplemented by reference TRBV18 and TRBJ1-1, the full variable domain reads NAGVMQNPRHLVRRRGQEARLRCSPMKGHSHVYWYRQLPEEGLKFMVYLQKENIIDESGMPKERFSAEFPKEGPSILRIQQVVRGDSAAYFCASSLSTGTGDVNTEAFFGQGTRLTVV.

V gene TRBV6-4 combines with J gene TRBJ1-2, with TRBD1 matching over 9 bases. V shed 6 bases and J 5 bases; nucleotides not matched to a gene: 10. The CDR3 is made up of 15 amino acids. In germline, CDR1 is MRHNA, CDR2 SNTAGT. The CDR3 DNA is TGTGCCAGCAGAACCCGGGGACAGGGTCTTTATGGCTACACCTTC. This codes for CASRTRGQGLYGYTF.

The chain combines TRBV30 with TRBJ2-7, with TRBD2 as a possible D gene (5 bases). The CDR3 consists of 13 residues. V dropped 2 bases and J dropped 6 bases, with 14 bases sitting between them. The V gene's germline CDR1 is GTSNPN and CDR2 SVGIG (reference sequence). This CDR3 reads CAWSTTDRGEQYF. CDR3 DNA: TGTGCCTGGAGTACTACGGATCGGGGCGAGCAGTACTTC. Complete variable domain (other parts from reference TRBV30 and TRBJ2-7): SQTIHQWPATLVQPVGSPLSLECTVEGTSNPNLYWYRQAAGRGLQLLFYSVGIGQISSEVPQNLSASRPQDRQFILSSKKLLLSDSGFYLCAWSTTDRGEQYFGPGTRLTVT.

This clone occurred a few times. The chain combines TRBV7-9 with TRBJ1-1, with D unclear. The CDR3 has 12 amino acids. CDR1 is SEHNR, CDR2 FQNEAQ, per germline (reference sequence). Trimming took 5 bases from V and 8 from J, leaving 12 bases between them. This chain's CDR3 is CASSRDIFEAFF. The DNA for the CDR3 is TGTGCCAGCAGCCGTGACATCTTCGAAGCTTTCTTT.

V and J are TRBV23-1 and TRBJ1-5; D is unresolved. TRBV23-1 is identified as an open reading frame with a role that is uncertain. The CDR3 contains 16 residues. The V end lost 0 bases, the J end lost 2 bases, and 11 bases lay between the germline ends. The CDR3 spells CASSQSVQQRNQPQHF. CDR3 DNA sequence: TGCGCCAGCAGTCAATCTGTACAACAGCGCAATCAGCCCCAGCATTTT.

This clone was picked up one time. The rearrangement joins TRBV27 to TRBJ2-3; 7 bases fit TRBD1. The CDR3 runs 17 residues. Germline V gene data show CDR1 as MNHEY and CDR2 as SMNVEV (reference sequence). With V trimmed by 4 bases and J by 1 base, 11 bases remained unmatched. The CDR3: CASSSQASGTGTDTQYF. The CDR3 nucleotides read TGTGCCAGCAGTTCGCAAGCCTCCGGGACAGGCACAGATACGCAGTATTTT.

The V and J genes are TRBV6-5 and TRBJ1-5, with TRBD1 matching over 7 bases. This CDR3 has 14 residues. Per the germline V gene, CDR1 is MNHEY and CDR2 is SVGAGI. V shed 5 bases, J shed 4 bases, and the junction held 5 bases outside the gene matches. CDR3 nucleotide sequence: TGTGCCAGCAGTCCCTACAGGGGTAATCAGCCCCAGCATTTT. This translates into CASSPYRGNQPQHF.

The rearrangement uses TRBV7-9 and TRBJ1-2, with D possibly matching TRBD1 (5 bases). Germline V gene sequence: CDR1 SEHNR, CDR2 FQNEAQ (reference sequence). The ends were cut back, 4 bases at V and 4 bases at J, with 13 bases in the middle. The CDR3 covers 14 residues. CDR3 protein: CASSSQAGPYGYTF. In DNA, the CDR3 is TGTGCCAGCAGCTCTCAGGCAGGGCCCTATGGCTACACCTTC.

The chain recombines TRBV7-2 with TRBJ2-7; 10 nucleotides match TRBD2. The CDR3 is made up of 15 amino acids. With 2 bases clipped from V and 1 base from J, the junction kept 2 bases outside the gene matches. CDR1 SGHTA and CDR2 FQGNSA come from the germline V gene. CDR3 region: CASSLLAGDSYEQYF. The CDR3 DNA reads as TGTGCCAGCAGCTTACTAGCGGGAGATTCCTACGAGCAGTACTTC. The full variable domain, with the rest looked up from reference TRBV7-2 and TRBJ2-7, is GAGVSQSPSNKVTEKGKDVELRCDPISGHTALYWYRQSLGQGLEFLIYFQGNSAPDKSGLPSDRFSAERTGGSVSTLTIQRTQQEDSAVYLCASSLLAGDSYEQYFGPGTRLTVT.

V and J are TRBV28 and TRBJ2-7; D may match TRBD1 or TRBD2 (5 bases each). Germline CDR1 MDHEN, CDR2 SYDVKM. The V gene lost 5 bases and the J gene lost 4 bases, with 15 bases spanning the gap. The CDR3 contains 14 residues. CDR3 in amino acids: CASSTPGPLYEQYF. The CDR3 DNA reads TGTGCCAGCAGTACCCCGGGACCATTATACGAGCAGTACTTC.

The J gene is TRBJ1-4, the V gene TRBV28, with D possibly TRBD1 on 5 matching bases. V was trimmed by 10 bases and J by 4 bases, leaving 13 bases between them. CDR1 MDHEN and CDR2 SYDVKM come from the germline V gene. CDR3 size: 13 residues. This chain's CDR3 is CATLDMINEKLFF. The DNA for the CDR3 is TGTGCCACCTTGGACATGATTAATGAAAAACTGTTTTTT.

V is TRBV5-4 and J is TRBJ2-1; 8 bases agree with TRBD2. Germline CDR1 SGHNT, CDR2 YYREEE (reference sequence). This CDR3 contains 16 residues. V lost 7 bases to trimming and J lost 1 base; unmatched junction nucleotides: 10. CDR3 coding DNA: TGTGCCAGCGAACGGGGGGGATCCAGGTCCTACAATGAGCAGTTCTTC. Translated, it gives CASERGGSRSYNEQFF.

This chain joins TRBV4-2 and TRBJ1-2; 8 positions agree with TRBD1. The CDR3 is 15 amino acids. Germline CDR1 LGHNA, CDR2 YNFKEQ. J gave up 2 bases and V 4 bases, and 6 bases lay outside the gene matches. CDR3 sequence (DNA): TGTGCCAGCAGCCGCTCGGACAGGGAAAACTATGGCTACACCTTC. Its protein is CASSRSDRENYGYTF.

The chain employs TRBV5-8 and TRBJ1-5; D call uncertain. This CDR3 is built from 13 residues. Germline V CDR1 and CDR2: SGHTS, YDEGEE. The V and J ends lost 4 bases and 4 bases respectively, with 9 bases between them. CDR3 bases: TGTGCCAGCAGCCCAGCACTAAATCAGCCCCAGCATTTT. It codes for CASSPALNQPQHF.

The rearrangement links TRBV27 to TRBJ1-1; 7 positions agree with TRBD1. Trimming removed 5 bases from V and 7 bases from J; junction bases left unmatched: 4. This CDR3 is 12 amino acids long. Germline lookup yields CDR1 MNHEY and CDR2 SMNVEV (reference sequence). The CDR3 here is CASSIRQGEAFF. In DNA form, the CDR3 reads TGTGCCAGCAGTATCCGACAGGGTGAAGCTTTCTTT.

The rearrangement uses TRBV6-1 and TRBJ2-7; tentative D call: TRBD2 (5 bases). The V end lost 7 bases, the J end lost 3 bases, and 16 bases lay between the germline ends. The CDR3 is 14 amino acids. Germline CDR1 and CDR2: MNHNS and SASEGT. The CDR3 region is CASTRVGEIYEQYF. CDR3 bases: TGTGCCAGCACCCGAGTTGGGGAGATCTACGAGCAGTACTTC.

This chain links TRBV27 with TRBJ2-7; D is perhaps TRBD1 (6 bases). Germline CDR1 is MNHEY and CDR2 is SMNVEV (reference sequence). With 4 bases removed from V and 2 bases from J, the gap between germline ends came to 15 bases. CDR3 size: 15 residues. CDR3: CASSSFLGAAYEQYF. Written as DNA, the CDR3 is TGTGCCAGCAGTTCCTTTTTGGGGGCGGCCTACGAGCAGTACTTC.

The genes are TRBV2 and TRBJ1-1; the D gene is possibly TRBD1 (5 bases). The CDR3 has 12 amino acids. Germline values: CDR1 SNHLY, CDR2 FYNNEI. Trimming cost V 6 bases and J 5 bases, with 10 bases left between them. The CDR3 is CASRGRGTEAFF. Here the CDR3 DNA reads TGTGCCAGCAGGGGACGGGGGACTGAAGCTTTCTTT.

This clone occurred once. This chain uses TRBV5-1 with TRBJ2-2; D is ambiguous. CDR1 and CDR2 (germline): SGHRS, YFSETQ. Trimming took off 0 bases at V and 4 bases at J, with 7 bases between the two ends. The CDR3 consists of 14 residues. In nucleotides, the CDR3 is TGCGCCAGCAGCTTGGGGAGCCCCACCGGGGAGCTGTTTTTT. This codes for CASSLGSPTGELFF.

This clone was counted once. CDR3 loop: CASSSRCGELFF. CDR3 in DNA: TGTGCCAGCAGTTCCCGTTGCGGGGAGCTGTTTTTT. This rearrangement joins TRBV6-5 to TRBJ2-2; D gene ambiguous. Germline V gene lookup returns CDR1 MNHEY and CDR2 SVGAGI. The CDR3 is 12 amino acids. Trimming shortened V by 4 bases and J by 7 bases, and 7 bases separated the two germline ends.

The CDR3 coding sequence is TGTGCCAGCTCATCCGGACAGGGAGGCCGGCGCGAGCAGTACTTC. It specifies CASSSGQGGRREQYF. The genes are TRBV18 and TRBJ2-7; TRBD1 matches 8 bases. V was clipped by 5 bases and J by 6 bases; unmatched bases: 12. CDR3 length: 15 amino acids. CDR1 is KGHSH, CDR2 LQKENI, per germline. Full variable domain (remainder filled in from reference TRBV18 and TRBJ2-7): NAGVMQNPRHLVRRRGQEARLRCSPMKGHSHVYWYRQLPEEGLKFMVYLQKENIIDESGMPKERFSAEFPKEGPSILRIQQVVRGDSAAYFCASSSGQGGRREQYFGPGTRLTVT.

This chain joins TRBV27 and TRBJ2-5, with TRBD1 matching 8 bases. The DNA end is a closer match to TRBJ2-7, so the J assignment may be wrong. This CDR3 is built from 15 residues. The germline V gene encodes CDR1 MNHEY and CDR2 SMNVEV (reference sequence). CDR3 sequence: CASSLSRGPFYEQYF. CDR3 nucleotides: TGTGCCAGCAGTTTGAGCAGGGGGCCGTTCTACGAGCAGTACTTC.

V gene TRBV7-2 combines with J gene TRBJ2-6, with D perhaps given as TRBD1 or TRBD2 (5 bases each). The CDR3 length is 17 residues. In germline, CDR1 is SGHTA, CDR2 FQGNSA. V lost 3 bases, J lost 1 base, and 13 bases lay in between. The CDR3 protein is CASSFRDAFSGANVLTF. The CDR3 nucleotides are TGTGCCAGCAGCTTCCGGGACGCTTTTTCTGGGGCCAACGTCCTGACTTTC.

The gene calls are TRBV28 and TRBJ1-2, with D hard to call. Germline V gene data show CDR1 as MDHEN and CDR2 as SYDVKM. V was trimmed by 4 bases and J by 5 bases, leaving 17 bases between them. This CDR3 spans 15 amino acids. The CDR3, as DNA: TGTGCCAGCAGTTCCCGAGGATCTACCCAGTATGGCTACACCTTC. This gives the protein CASSSRGSTQYGYTF.

The chain carries TRBV28 and TRBJ1-2; D is possibly TRBD1 (5 bases). The CDR3 extends over 13 amino acids. The ends were cut back, 7 bases at V and 2 bases at J, with 11 bases in the middle. The germline gives CDR1 MDHEN, CDR2 SYDVKM. DNA for the CDR3: TGTGCCAGCACCCTCGACAGCAACTATGGCTACACCTTC. Translating gives CASTLDSNYGYTF.